This record covers a single TCR beta chain. Those with chemo-refractory metastatic non-small-cell lung cancer were treated with focal radiation combined with CTLA-4 blockade using ipilimumab. The V segment lost 0 bases and the J segment 7 bases; nucleotides outside the gene matches: 1. The germline V gene has CDR1 SGHNT and CDR2 YYREEE (reference sequence). This CDR3 has 14 amino acids. This sample is drawn from a study of radiotherapy plus CTLA-4 blockade in lung cancer. Here immunoSEQ multiplex PCR was the method, and the copy in TCRdb shows in-frame clones only, minus some. Of roughly 42,000 clones detected, just under 80% appear once; the ten largest clones hold around a quarter.

Source: peripheral blood, taken from a patient treated with radiotherapy plus ipilimumab. The chain is built from TRBV5-4 and TRBJ1-5, with 10 bases lining up with TRBD1. This receptor was taken from a human donor with non-small cell lung cancer that progressed on radiotherapy plus ipilimumab. In DNA form, the CDR3 reads TGTGCCAGCAGCTTGGGGGGACAGGGGCAGCCCCAGCATTTT. Translation: CASSLGGQGQPQHF.